Below, 21 T cell receptor beta chains from the same sample are listed, as sequenced in a study of naive and memory T cell subsets (dated by TCRdb to between 2016 and 2019). Study-wide conclusions, independent of this receptor: A few larger clonotypes were found in naive repertoires, especially CD8, and these larger clonotypes were possibly memory cells re-expressing CD45RA.

Library preparation employed UMI-ligation and nested PCR. For sequencing, an Illumina MiSeq was employed. To cover both TRBC1 and TRBC2, the beta constant-region primer consisted of an equimolar mix of two oligonucleotides. Four rounds of PCR were used to amplify ligated cDNA, with nested alpha and beta constant-region primers being used together with the SP2 primer. TCRdb reran the public reads through fastp at Q25 and MiXCR, keeping productive beta chains. Under each unique CDR3 protein, matching rows form one entry showing the most common genes and DNA. The sample records roughly 100,000 distinct CDR3 sequences, around 11% of which are singletons. Just over 0.13% of the sample rests with the top ten. No antigens are known for them. The sequenced sample was naive CD4+ T cells from blood. This sample's cell subset or site label indicates: naive T cells, CD45RA high CD27+. Source of these receptors: a human donor in good health.

The chain combines TRBV7-8 with TRBJ2-3, with TRBD2 identical over 13 bases. Trimming at V came to 8 bases and at J to 5 bases, leaving 7 bases not matched to a gene. CDR3 length: 15 residues. In germline, CDR1 is SGHVS, CDR2 FQNEAQ. CDR3 nucleotide sequence: TGTGCCAGCGGGAAACTAGCGGGAGGGGGAGATACGCAGTATTTT. Translating it yields CASGKLAGGGDTQYF.

This clonotype has ten or more counts. V usage is TRBV7-2 and J usage is TRBJ2-5; a weak D match, TRBD1 (5 bases). Germline CDR1 is SGHTA and CDR2 is FQGNSA. Trimming left V 1 base short and J 6 bases short, with 18 bases between. CDR3 size: 16 residues. The CDR3 reads CASSLVDSTGLKTQYF. CDR3 sequence (DNA): TGTGCCAGCAGCTTAGTTGACAGTACTGGGCTAAAGACCCAGTACTTC.

This clonotype has a handful of counts. This chain connects TRBV24-1 to TRBJ2-1, with no clear D. V lost 3 bases and J lost 10, with 12 bases in between. This CDR3 is 13 amino acids long. Germline lookup yields CDR1 KGHDR and CDR2 SFDVKD. In nucleotides, the CDR3 is TGTGCCACCAGTGATAGCAAGCCGGCGGAGCAGTTCTTC. Protein product: CATSDSKPAEQFF.

The chain uses TRBV6-2 or TRBV6-3 and TRBJ2-1; a possible D gene is TRBD1 (6 bases). Per the germline V gene, CDR1 is MNHEY and CDR2 is SVGEGT. V was trimmed by 6 bases and J by 4 bases, leaving 10 bases between them. The CDR3 sequence is 13 residues long. In DNA, the CDR3 is TGTGCCAGCAGAAGGACAGCTTACAATGAGCAGTTCTTC. Translating gives CASRRTAYNEQFF.

This chain joins TRBV6-6 and TRBJ1-4; TRBD1 agrees at 10 bases. J gave up 10 bases and V 2 bases, and 13 bases lay outside the gene matches. The germline CDR1 and CDR2 sequences are MNHNY and SVGAGI (reference sequence). The CDR3 consists of 17 residues. Written as DNA, the CDR3 is TGTGCCAGCAGTTACGATTACCCGGGACAGGGGTTGGCAAAACTGTTTTTT. Translating it yields CASSYDYPGQGLAKLFF.

This chain joins TRBV30 and TRBJ2-6; D is unclear. Deletions cut 5 bases from V and 4 bases from J, with 6 bases between. The CDR3 is made up of 12 amino acids. In germline, CDR1 is GTSNPN, CDR2 SVGIG (reference sequence). The DNA of the CDR3 is TGTGCCTGGTCAAAGGGGGCCAACGTCCTGACTTTC. Translation: CAWSKGANVLTF.

The chain has TRBV30 and TRBJ1-5; unclear D gene. This CDR3 contains 14 residues. Trimming stripped 2 bases from V and 2 bases from J, with 10 bases between. Germline loops: CDR1 GTSNPN, CDR2 SVGIG (reference sequence). The CDR3 sequence is CAWSRTSRNQPQHF. In DNA form, the CDR3 reads TGTGCCTGGAGTAGGACCTCACGCAATCAGCCCCAGCATTTT.

The chain carries TRBV18 and TRBJ2-3; D is uncertain. Trimming pared 0 bases from V and 6 bases from J, leaving 4 bases between. This CDR3 is 12 amino acids long. In germline, CDR1 is KGHSH, CDR2 LQKENI. DNA for the CDR3: TGTGCCAGCTCACCACCATCCGATACGCAGTATTTT. Translated: CASSPPSDTQYF.

The table lists this clonotype with a few counts. The chain has TRBV2 and TRBJ2-7; TRBD2 matches at 7 bases. V dropped 11 bases and J dropped 5; count of bases not matched to a gene: 6. CDR3 length equals 11 residues. CDR1 and CDR2 (germline): SNHLY, FYNNEI. The CDR3 nucleotides are TGTGCCGCCGGGACTACCCACGAGCAGTACTTC. The encoded protein is CAAGTTHEQYF.

The V gene is TRBV19, the J gene TRBJ1-5; 8 nucleotides line up with TRBD1. This CDR3 has 17 amino acids. CDR1 is LNHDA, CDR2 SQIVND, per germline (reference sequence). J lost 6 bases, V lost 5 bases, and 15 bases had no gene match. CDR3: CASSLRRTGILAQPQHF. For the CDR3, the DNA is TGTGCCAGTAGTCTCCGACGGACAGGGATATTAGCTCAGCCCCAGCATTTT. The full variable domain, in which reference TRBV19 and TRBJ1-5 provide the parts outside the CDR3, is DGGITQSPKYLFRKEGQNVTLSCEQNLNHDAMYWYRQDPGQGLRLIYYSQIVNDFQKGDIAEGYSVSREKKESFPLTVTSAQKNPTAFYLCASSLRRTGILAQPQHFGDGTRLSIL.

J is TRBJ1-2 and V is TRBV9; D perhaps matches TRBD1 (5 bases). CDR1 is SGDLS and CDR2 is YYNGEE in the germline V gene. This CDR3 region has 15 residues. Trimming removed 4 bases at V and 4 bases at J, with 17 bases between. CDR3 amino acids: CASSPTGRWRYGYTF. The CDR3 nucleotides read TGTGCCAGCAGCCCAACAGGTCGGTGGCGCTATGGCTACACCTTC.

This chain links TRBV6-2 or TRBV6-3 with TRBJ2-1; either TRBD1 or TRBD2 may supply D (6 bases each). Germline V gene lookup returns CDR1 MNHEY and CDR2 SVGEGT. With 2 bases removed from V and 4 bases from J, the gap between germline ends came to 21 bases. The length of the CDR3 is 18 residues. The CDR3 region is CASSYGGLRGPRYNEQFF. CDR3 bases: TGTGCCAGCAGTTACGGAGGGCTCCGGGGGCCGAGGTACAATGAGCAGTTCTTC.

In this sample, this clonotype turned up many times. The chain carries TRBV6-2 or TRBV6-3 and TRBJ2-1, with D perhaps being TRBD1 or TRBD2 (6 bases each). This CDR3 contains 17 residues. The germline V and J ends were trimmed by 2 bases and 3 bases, with 17 bases remaining between them. CDR1 is MNHEY and CDR2 is SVGEGT in the germline V gene. The CDR3 sequence is CASSYRSGGLYYNEQFF. DNA of the CDR3: TGTGCCAGCAGTTACCGCTCTGGGGGGCTATACTACAATGAGCAGTTCTTC.

There are many counts of this clonotype. This chain connects TRBV7-2 to TRBJ2-7; 9 bases are shared with TRBD2. This CDR3 comprises 15 residues. The V gene end was trimmed by 3 bases and the J gene end by 4 bases; junction bases not matched to a gene: 7. The germline V gene has CDR1 SGHTA and CDR2 FQGNSA. The CDR3 bases are TGTGCCAGCAGCTTCAGTAGCGGGGGCGTTTACGAGCAGTACTTC. Translated, it gives CASSFSSGGVYEQYF.

The count of this clonotype is one. The rearrangement uses TRBV5-1 and TRBJ2-3; the D is unclear. V shed 4 bases and J shed 2 bases, with 14 bases lying between them. The CDR3 spans 15 residues. Germline assignment: CDR1 SGHRS and CDR2 YFSETQ. The CDR3 loop reads CASSPRSGDTDTQYF. As DNA, the CDR3 is TGCGCCAGCAGCCCTCGCTCAGGAGACACAGATACGCAGTATTTT.

This clonotype was observed many times. This chain uses TRBV29-1 with TRBJ1-1; tentatively, D is TRBD1 (5 bases). Trimming cost V 2 bases and J 1 base, with 11 bases left between them. Germline assignment: CDR1 SQVTM and CDR2 ANQGSEA. The CDR3 has 14 residues. The CDR3: CSVELRGRNTEAFF. The CDR3 bases are TGCAGCGTTGAATTAAGGGGCAGGAACACTGAAGCTTTCTTT.

The gene calls are TRBV20-1 and TRBJ2-1; D possibly corresponds to TRBD2 (5 bases). Germline CDR1 is DFQATT and CDR2 is SNEGSKA (reference sequence). This CDR3 spans 14 amino acids. Trimming removed 3 bases from V and 5 bases from J, with 14 bases in between. CDR3 nucleotide sequence: TGCAGTGCTAGGCCGGACTTGAGGGACAATGAGCAGTTCTTC. Protein: CSARPDLRDNEQFF.

This clonotype was counted ten times or more. This chain uses TRBV27 with TRBJ1-1; unclear D gene. The CDR3 consists of 14 residues. Trimming shortened V by 4 bases and J by 0 bases, and 9 bases separated the two germline ends. The germline V gene has CDR1 MNHEY and CDR2 SMNVEV (reference sequence). This chain's CDR3 is CASSSRNMNTEAFF. DNA for the CDR3: TGTGCCAGCAGTTCGAGGAACATGAACACTGAAGCTTTCTTT.

The chain links TRBV5-1 to TRBJ1-5; D unclear. Per the germline V gene, CDR1 is SGHRS and CDR2 is YFSETQ. The V and J ends lost 0 bases and 4 bases respectively, with 8 bases between them. The CDR3 is 14 residues long. CDR3 nucleotide sequence: TGCGCCAGCAGCTTGGGAAGTGAAAATCAGCCCCAGCATTTT. This gives the protein CASSLGSENQPQHF. The full variable domain, rest sourced from reference TRBV5-1 and TRBJ1-5, is KAGVTQTPRYLIKTRGQQVTLSCSPISGHRSVSWYQQTPGQGLQFLFEYFSETQRNKGNFPGRFSGRQFSNSRSEMNVSTLELGDSALYLCASSLGSENQPQHFGDGTRLSIL.

The rearrangement joins TRBV4-3 to TRBJ2-1, with D unresolved. The germline gives CDR1 LGHNA, CDR2 YSLEER. V was trimmed by 1 base and J by 4 bases, leaving 11 bases between them. This CDR3 has 15 amino acids. DNA of the CDR3: TGCGCCAGCAGCCAAGTGGGCCCCATATACAATGAGCAGTTCTTC. This sequence encodes CASSQVGPIYNEQFF.

This rearrangement joins TRBV29-1 to TRBJ1-2; D uncertain. Trimming shortened V by 5 bases and J by 13 bases, and 17 bases separated the two germline ends. This CDR3 is built from 11 residues. In germline, CDR1 is SQVTM, CDR2 ANQGSEA. CDR3 DNA: TGCAGCGTTTCCCACCCCCCGGATGGCACCTTC. Its protein product is CSVSHPPDGTF.